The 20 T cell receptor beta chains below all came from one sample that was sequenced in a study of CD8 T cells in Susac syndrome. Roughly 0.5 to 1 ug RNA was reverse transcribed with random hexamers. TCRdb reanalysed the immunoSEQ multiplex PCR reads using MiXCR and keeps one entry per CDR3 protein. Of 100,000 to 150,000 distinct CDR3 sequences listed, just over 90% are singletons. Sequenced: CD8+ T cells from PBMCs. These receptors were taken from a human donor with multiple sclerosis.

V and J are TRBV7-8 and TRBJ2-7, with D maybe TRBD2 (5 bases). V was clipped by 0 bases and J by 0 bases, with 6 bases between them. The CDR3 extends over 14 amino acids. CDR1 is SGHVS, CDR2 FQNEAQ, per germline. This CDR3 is CASSLASGSYEQYF. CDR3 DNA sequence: TGTGCCAGCAGCTTAGCCAGCGGCTCCTACGAGCAGTACTTC.

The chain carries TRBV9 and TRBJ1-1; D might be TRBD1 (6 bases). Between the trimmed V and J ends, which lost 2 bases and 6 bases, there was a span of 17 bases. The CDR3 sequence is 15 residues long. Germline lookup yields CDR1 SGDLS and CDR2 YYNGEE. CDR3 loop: CASSVGGAGAAEAFF. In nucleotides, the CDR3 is TGTGCCAGCAGCGTGGGGGGCGCGGGGGCGGCTGAAGCTTTCTTT.

The CDR3 coding sequence is TGCAGCGTTAAGGGGGGGGAGGGGACCCAGTACTTC. This encodes CSVKGGEGTQYF. The chain uses TRBV29-1 and TRBJ2-5; tentative D call: TRBD2 (7 bases). CDR1 SQVTM and CDR2 ANQGSEA come from the germline V gene. The germline V and J ends were trimmed by 5 bases and 7 bases, with 14 bases remaining between them. CDR3 length: 12 residues.

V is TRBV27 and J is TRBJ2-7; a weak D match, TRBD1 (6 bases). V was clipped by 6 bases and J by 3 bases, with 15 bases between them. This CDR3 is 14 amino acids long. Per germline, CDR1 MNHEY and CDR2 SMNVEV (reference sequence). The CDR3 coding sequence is TGTGCCAGCAGGGACCCGGGCAGGGGCTACGAGCAGTACGTC. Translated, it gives CASRDPGRGYEQYV.

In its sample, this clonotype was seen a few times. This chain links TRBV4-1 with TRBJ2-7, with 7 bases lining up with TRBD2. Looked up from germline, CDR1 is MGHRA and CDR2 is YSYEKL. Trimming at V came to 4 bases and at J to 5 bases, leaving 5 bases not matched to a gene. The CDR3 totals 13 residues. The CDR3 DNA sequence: TGCGCCAGCAGCCTCGACGGGGGGAACGAGCAGTACGTC. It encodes CASSLDGGNEQYV.

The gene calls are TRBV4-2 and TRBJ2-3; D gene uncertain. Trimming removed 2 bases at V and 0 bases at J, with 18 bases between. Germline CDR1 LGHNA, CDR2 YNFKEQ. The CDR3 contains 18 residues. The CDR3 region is CASSQLPSLDPSTDTQYF. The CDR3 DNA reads TGTGCCAGCAGCCAACTACCCTCCCTCGACCCTAGCACAGATACGCAGTATTTT.

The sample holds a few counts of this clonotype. In DNA, the CDR3 is TGTGCCACCAGCCGCGACAGAGGCAATCAGCCCCAGCATTTT. Its translation is CATSRDRGNQPQHF. The rearrangement uses TRBV15 and TRBJ1-5; tentative D call: TRBD1 (5 bases). The CDR3 is made up of 14 amino acids. V was clipped by 5 bases and J by 2 bases, with 10 bases between them. Germline-derived CDR1 and CDR2 are LNHNV and YYDKDF (reference sequence).

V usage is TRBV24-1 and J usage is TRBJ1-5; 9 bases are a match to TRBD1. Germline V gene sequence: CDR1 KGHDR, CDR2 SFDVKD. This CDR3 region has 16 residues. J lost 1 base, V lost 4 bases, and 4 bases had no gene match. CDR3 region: CATSDTDRGSNQPQHF. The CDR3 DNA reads TGTGCCACCAGTGACACGGACAGGGGAAGCAATCAGCCCCAGCATTTT.

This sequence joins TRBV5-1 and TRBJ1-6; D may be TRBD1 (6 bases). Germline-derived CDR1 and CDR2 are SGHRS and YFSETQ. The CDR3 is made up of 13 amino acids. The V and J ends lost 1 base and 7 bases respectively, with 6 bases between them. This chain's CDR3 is CASSLTGNSPLHF. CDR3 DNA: TGCGCCAGCAGCTTGACAGGGAATTCACCCCTCCACTTT. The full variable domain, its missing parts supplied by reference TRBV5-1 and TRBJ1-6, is KAGVTQTPRYLIKTRGQQVTLSCSPISGHRSVSWYQQTPGQGLQFLFEYFSETQRNKGNFPGRFSGRQFSNSRSEMNVSTLELGDSALYLCASSLTGNSPLHFGNGTRLTVT.

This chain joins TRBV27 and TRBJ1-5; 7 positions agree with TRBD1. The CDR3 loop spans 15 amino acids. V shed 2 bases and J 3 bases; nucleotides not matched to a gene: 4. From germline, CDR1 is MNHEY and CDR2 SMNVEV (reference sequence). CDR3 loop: CASSLDRALNQPQHF. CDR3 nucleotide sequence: TGTGCCAGCAGTTTAGACAGGGCCCTCAATCAGCCCCAGCATTTT.

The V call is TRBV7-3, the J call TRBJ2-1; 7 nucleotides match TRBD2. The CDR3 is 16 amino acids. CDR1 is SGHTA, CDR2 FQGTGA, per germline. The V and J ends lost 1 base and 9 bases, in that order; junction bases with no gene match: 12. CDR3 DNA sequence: TGTGCCAGCAGCTTAATACCGCGGGGGACGCGGGGTGAGCAGTTCTTC. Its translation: CASSLIPRGTRGEQFF. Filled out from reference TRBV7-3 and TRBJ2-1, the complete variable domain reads GAGVSQTPSNKVTEKGKYVELRCDPISGHTALYWYRQSLGQGPEFLIYFQGTGAADDSGLPNDRFFAVRPEGSVSTLKIQRTERGDSAVYLCASSLIPRGTRGEQFFGPGTRLTVL.

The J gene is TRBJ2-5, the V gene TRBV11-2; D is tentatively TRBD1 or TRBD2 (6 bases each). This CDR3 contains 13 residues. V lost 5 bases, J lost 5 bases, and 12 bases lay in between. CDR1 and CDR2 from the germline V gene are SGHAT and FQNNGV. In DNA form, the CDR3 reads TGTGCCAGCAGCCAGGGGACTGTGGAGACCCAGTACTTC. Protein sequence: CASSQGTVETQYF. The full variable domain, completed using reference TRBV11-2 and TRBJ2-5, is EAGVAQSPRYKIIEKRQSVAFWCNPISGHATLYWYQQILGQGPKLLIQFQNNGVVDDSQLPKDRFSAERLKGVDSTLKIQPAKLEDSAVYLCASSQGTVETQYFGPGTRLLVL.

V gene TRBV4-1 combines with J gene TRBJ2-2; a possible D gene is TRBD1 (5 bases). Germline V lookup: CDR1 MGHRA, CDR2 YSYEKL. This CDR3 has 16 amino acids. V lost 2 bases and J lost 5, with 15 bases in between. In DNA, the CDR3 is TGCGCCAGCAGCCAATTCGACACAGGACAAACCGGGGAGCTGTTTTTT. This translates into CASSQFDTGQTGELFF.

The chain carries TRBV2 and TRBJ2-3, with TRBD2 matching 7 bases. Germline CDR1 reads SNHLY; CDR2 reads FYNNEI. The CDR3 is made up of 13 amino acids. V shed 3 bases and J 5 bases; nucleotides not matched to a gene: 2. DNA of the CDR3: TGTGCCAGCAGTGAGGGGGGGGGAGATACGCAGTATTTT. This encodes CASSEGGGDTQYF.

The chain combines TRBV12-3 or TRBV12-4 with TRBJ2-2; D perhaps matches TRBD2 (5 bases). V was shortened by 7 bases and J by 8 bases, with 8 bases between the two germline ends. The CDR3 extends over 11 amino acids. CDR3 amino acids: CASTPGGELFF. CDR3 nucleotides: TGTGCCAGCACGCCGGGAGGGGAGCTGTTTTTT.

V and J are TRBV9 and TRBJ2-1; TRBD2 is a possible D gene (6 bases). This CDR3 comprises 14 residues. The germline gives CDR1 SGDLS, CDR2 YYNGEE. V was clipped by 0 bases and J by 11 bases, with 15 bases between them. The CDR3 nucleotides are TGTGCCAGCAGCGTAGGTAGCGGATCGTCGAAGCAGTTCTTC. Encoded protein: CASSVGSGSSKQFF.

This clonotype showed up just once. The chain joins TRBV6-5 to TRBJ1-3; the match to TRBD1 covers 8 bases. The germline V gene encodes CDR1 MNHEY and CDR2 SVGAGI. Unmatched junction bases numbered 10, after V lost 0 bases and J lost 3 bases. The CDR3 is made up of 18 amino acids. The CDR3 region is CASSYSDPDRVYGNTIYF. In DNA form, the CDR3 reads TGTGCCAGCAGTTACTCGGATCCGGACAGGGTCTATGGAAACACCATATATTTT.

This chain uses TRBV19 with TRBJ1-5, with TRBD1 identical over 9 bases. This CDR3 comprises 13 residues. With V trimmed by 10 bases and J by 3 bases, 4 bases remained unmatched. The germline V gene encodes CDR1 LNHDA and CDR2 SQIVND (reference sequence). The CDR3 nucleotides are TGTGCCACCTGGACAGGGGTCAATCAGCCCCAGCATTTT. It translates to CATWTGVNQPQHF.

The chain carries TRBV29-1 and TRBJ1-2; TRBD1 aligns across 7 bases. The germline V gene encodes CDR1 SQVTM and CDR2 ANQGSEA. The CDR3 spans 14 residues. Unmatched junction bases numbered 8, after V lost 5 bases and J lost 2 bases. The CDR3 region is CSVYPGQLNYGYTF. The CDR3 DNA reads TGCAGCGTTTATCCGGGACAGCTCAACTATGGCTACACCTTC.

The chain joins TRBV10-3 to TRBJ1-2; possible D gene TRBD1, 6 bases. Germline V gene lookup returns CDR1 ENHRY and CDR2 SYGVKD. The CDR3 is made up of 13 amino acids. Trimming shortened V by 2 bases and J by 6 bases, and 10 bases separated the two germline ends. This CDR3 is CAISETGNHGYTF. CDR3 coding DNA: TGTGCCATCAGTGAGACAGGGAACCATGGCTACACCTTC.